A single sample is the source of the 6 T cell receptor beta chains below, sequenced in a study of beta chain features in type 1 diabetes. All of the isolated RNA was reverse transcribed, so expressed TCRB transcripts were sequenced. Sequenced by immunoSEQ multiplex PCR; TCRdb stores in-frame clones only, minus some. This sample has about 150,000 clones, with about 8.1% found just once. Sequenced sample: central memory CD4+ T cells from blood. Receptors were obtained from a man younger than 35 in good health.

This clone was seen a few times. This chain uses TRBV2 with TRBJ2-5; D is unresolved. With 11 bases removed from V and 0 bases from J, the gap between germline ends came to 10 bases. The CDR3 runs to 12 residues. Germline assignment: CDR1 SNHLY and CDR2 FYNNEI. CDR3: CALARDQETQYF. Written as DNA, the CDR3 is TGTGCCCTCGCCCGGGACCAAGAGACCCAGTACTTC.

This chain joins TRBV7-2 and TRBJ2-7, with 8 positions matching TRBD2. Germline CDR1 is SGHTA and CDR2 is FQGNSA. Germline trimming cut 5 bases from V and 5 bases from J; bases unmatched to any gene: 11. This CDR3 has 15 residues. The CDR3 protein is CASSPSRGGGNEQYF. In DNA, the CDR3 is TGTGCCAGCAGCCCTAGCCGGGGGGGAGGGAACGAGCAGTACTTC.

This clone was seen a handful of times. The V gene is TRBV13, the J gene TRBJ2-1; a possible D gene is TRBD2 (5 bases). This CDR3 spans 15 amino acids. Trimming took off 5 bases at V and 4 bases at J, with 15 bases between the two ends. CDR1 PRHDT and CDR2 FYEKMQ come from the germline V gene (reference sequence). CDR3 coding DNA: TGTGCCAGCAGCCAGCGGACCCTACCGTACAATGAGCAGTTCTTC. The encoded protein is CASSQRTLPYNEQFF.

CDR3 amino acids: CASSLIGRGYEQYF. CDR3 nucleotides: TGTGCCAGCAGCTTAATCGGCAGGGGCTACGAGCAGTACTTC. The chain is built from TRBV7-3 and TRBJ2-5, with D possibly matching TRBD1 (6 bases). The J call may be wrong; the DNA end is better matched by TRBJ2-7. The germline CDR1 and CDR2 sequences are SGHTA and FQGTGA. CDR3 length: 14 residues.

This clone was counted only a few times. The chain employs TRBV5-4 and TRBJ2-1; TRBD2 agrees at 15 bases. V lost 4 bases and J lost 12; bases outside the gene matches: 5. Germline V gene lookup returns CDR1 SGHNT and CDR2 YYREEE (reference sequence). The CDR3 contains 14 residues. The CDR3 reads CASSQGLAGGVQFF. The CDR3 DNA reads TGTGCCAGCAGCCAAGGACTAGCGGGAGGGGTGCAGTTCTTC.

This clone was counted between two and nine times. This sequence joins TRBV9 and TRBJ2-6; possibly TRBD2 for D (6 bases). In germline, CDR1 is SGDLS, CDR2 YYNGEE. The CDR3 covers 17 residues. V was cut by 0 bases and J by 4 bases, with 14 bases left in between. The CDR3 DNA is TGTGCCAGCAGCGTAGGGGTTGGAGGGGTCGGGGCCAACGTCCTGACTTTC. This translates into CASSVGVGGVGANVLTF.